This T cell receptor beta chain was obtained from a study of chemoradiotherapy in HPV16-positive cancers. About the research overall: Functional T-cell assays on a couple of HPV16-positive patients' cells defined candidate HPV-specific clones and common TCR motifs.

CDR1 MNHEY and CDR2 SMNVEV come from the germline V gene (reference sequence). This CDR3 region has 14 residues. V shed 6 bases, J shed 0 bases, and the junction held 4 bases outside the gene matches. This table comes from immunoSEQ multiplex PCR, and its TCRdb copy is limited to in-frame clones, with some not included. This table has 10,000 or so clones, approximately 83% appearing once. The source material was blood, sampled from a patient who underwent chemoradiotherapy. This rearrangement joins TRBV27 to TRBJ1-1; the match to TRBD1 covers 7 bases. The source is a human donor with HPV-associated anogenital cancer. CDR3 sequence: CASRGQPLNTEAFF. The CDR3 DNA is TGTGCCAGCAGGGGACAGCCATTGAACACTGAAGCTTTCTTT.